This entry features one T cell receptor beta chain sequence. Its antigen remains unknown. Other nucleotide sequences in the sample specify the same CDR3. The sample comes from a study of shared clonotypes between healthy human individuals. Study-wide results and caveats: Only blood underwent sampling, and tissue repertoires likely differ. Non-shared clonotypes had lower generation probabilities than clonotypes shared by all four sorted-subset donors.

Sequenced by immunoSEQ multiplex PCR; TCRdb stores in-frame clones only, minus some. The sample gives 2 million to 2.5 million clones, just over 90% of which show up once; 0.39% is in the top ten. CDR3 length: 14 amino acids. Germline-derived CDR1 and CDR2 are MNHEY and SVGAGI. Trimming removed 2 bases from V and 2 bases from J, with 10 bases in between. The chain couples TRBV6-5 to TRBJ2-7, with D perhaps given as TRBD1 or TRBD2 (5 bases each). Sequenced input: naive CD4+ T cells from PBMCs. As for subset: CD45RA+ positively selected. The sequence was obtained from a man aged 18 to 29 in good health. Some clones in this sample may be carry-over from other donors' samples. Here the CDR3 reads CASSYRDGAYEQYF. The CDR3 nucleotides are TGTGCCAGCAGTTACAGGGACGGGGCCTACGAGCAGTACTTC.